A single sample is the source of the 9 T cell receptor beta chains below, sequenced in a study of blood T cell repertoires in COVID-19. TCRdb's table, derived via immunoSEQ multiplex PCR, lists solely in-frame clones and lacks some. The sample lists 150,000 to 200,000 clones; about 78% were seen once. Sample: PBMCs or T cells enriched from blood (not recorded which). These receptors all come from a woman aged 45-60 years who had recovered from COVID-19.

The chain carries TRBV10-3 and TRBJ1-3; the D is unclear. CDR1 ENHRY and CDR2 SYGVKD come from the germline V gene. This CDR3 is built from 14 residues. V lost 10 bases to trimming and J lost 0 bases, with 13 bases between them. The CDR3 nucleotides are TGTGCCACTCAGGCCGACCTCTCTGGAAACACCATATATTTT. Amino acid sequence: CATQADLSGNTIYF.

CDR3 DNA sequence: TGTGCCTCAGACTTCGGCCCAAAGGGGAAACTTGGCTACACCTTC. Amino acid sequence: CASDFGPKGKLGYTF. The chain couples TRBV30 to TRBJ1-2; D is perhaps TRBD1 (5 bases). CDR3 length: 15 residues. V lost 7 bases and J lost 7, with 25 bases in between. Germline V gives CDR1 GTSNPN, CDR2 SVGIG (reference sequence).

In its sample, this clone was seen a few times. The CDR3 loop reads CASRPSGRAFHEQYF. CDR3 in DNA: TGTGCCAGCAGGCCAAGCGGGAGGGCCTTCCACGAGCAGTACTTC. This chain connects TRBV7-8 to TRBJ2-7, with 10 bases aligning to TRBD2. CDR3 length: 15 residues. Looked up from germline, CDR1 is SGHVS and CDR2 is FQNEAQ. J gave up 5 bases and V 6 bases, and 10 bases lay outside the gene matches.

This chain joins TRBV6-6 and TRBJ1-2, with 12 bases fitting TRBD1. Germline-derived CDR1 and CDR2 are MNHNY and SVGAGI (reference sequence). V lost 6 bases and J lost 8; bases outside the gene matches: 4. This CDR3 contains 13 residues. In DNA, the CDR3 is TGTGCCAGCAGCGCTGGGACAGGGGGCGGCTACACCTTC. Protein product: CASSAGTGGGYTF.

This clone has just a few counts. The chain links TRBV2 to TRBJ1-1, with a possible D match to TRBD1 (6 bases). Per the germline V gene, CDR1 is SNHLY and CDR2 is FYNNEI. Trimming took 8 bases from V and 0 from J, leaving 10 bases between them. The CDR3 has 13 amino acids. The CDR3 is CASSEGVNTEAFF. The CDR3, as DNA: TGTGCCAGCTCCGAGGGGGTGAACACTGAAGCTTTCTTT. Full variable domain (remainder filled in from reference TRBV2 and TRBJ1-1): EPEVTQTPSHQVTQMGQEVILRCVPISNHLYFYWYRQILGQKVEFLVSFYNNEISEKSEIFDDQFSVERPDGSNFTLKIRSTKLEDSAMYFCASSEGVNTEAFFGQGTRLTVV.

V gene TRBV3-1 (or the pseudogene TRBV3-2) combines with J gene TRBJ1-4, with D possibly TRBD1 on 5 matching bases. The CDR3 runs to 13 residues. Germline values: CDR1 LGHDT, CDR2 YNNKEL (reference sequence). Trimming removed 4 bases from V and 7 bases from J, with 10 bases in between. The CDR3 bases are TGTGCCAGCAGCCCCAGGGTAGGTGAAAAACTGTTTTTT. Translation gives CASSPRVGEKLFF.

The chain joins TRBV20-1 to TRBJ1-2, with 7 bases aligning to TRBD1. The junction had 4 bases not matched to a gene; V was cut back by 3 bases and J by 0 bases. This CDR3 region has 14 residues. CDR1 is DFQATT, CDR2 SNEGSKA, per germline (reference sequence). CDR3 protein: CSASATGTNYGYTF. The DNA of the CDR3 is TGCAGTGCTAGTGCGACAGGGACTAACTATGGCTACACCTTC.

The chain employs TRBV5-1 and TRBJ1-2; 9 bases fit TRBD1. Germline CDR1 reads SGHRS; CDR2 reads YFSETQ. The V segment lost 4 bases and the J segment 3 bases; nucleotides outside the gene matches: 4. This CDR3 is 14 amino acids long. In DNA, the CDR3 is TGCGCCAGCAGCCAGACAGGGGGTGACTATGGCTACACCTTC. Translation gives CASSQTGGDYGYTF.

There are many counts of this clone. The V call is TRBV6-2 or TRBV6-3, the J call TRBJ2-1; D not certain. The CDR3 runs 15 residues. The ends were cut back, 2 bases at V and 0 bases at J, with 8 bases in the middle. In germline, CDR1 is MNHEY, CDR2 SVGEGT. CDR3 bases: TGTGCCAGCAGTTACGAAGCTGGCTCCTACAATGAGCAGTTCTTC. Its protein product is CASSYEAGSYNEQFF.